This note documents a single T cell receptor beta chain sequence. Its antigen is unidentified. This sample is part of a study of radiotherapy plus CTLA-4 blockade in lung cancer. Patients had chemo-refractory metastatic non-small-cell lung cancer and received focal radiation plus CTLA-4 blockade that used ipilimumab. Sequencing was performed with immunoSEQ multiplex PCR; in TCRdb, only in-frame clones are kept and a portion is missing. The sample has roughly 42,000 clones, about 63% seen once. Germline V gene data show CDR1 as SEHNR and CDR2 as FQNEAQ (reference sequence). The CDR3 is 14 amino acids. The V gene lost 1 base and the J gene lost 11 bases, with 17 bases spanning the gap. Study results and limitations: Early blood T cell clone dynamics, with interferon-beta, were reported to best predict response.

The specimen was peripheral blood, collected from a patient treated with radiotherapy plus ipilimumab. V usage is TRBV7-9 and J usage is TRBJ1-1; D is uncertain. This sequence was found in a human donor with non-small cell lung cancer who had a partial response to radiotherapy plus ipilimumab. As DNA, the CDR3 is TGTGCCAGCAGCTTAGAATCAACGGGGTATGGGGCTTTCTTT. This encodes CASSLESTGYGAFF.